These T cell receptor beta chains were read from a single sample in a study of blood T cell repertoires in COVID-19. The protocol was immunoSEQ multiplex PCR, while the TCRdb copy is restricted to in-frame clones and leaves out a portion. The sample carries 150,000 to 200,000 clones, around 86% recorded once. Source material: peripheral blood. All receptors come from a man in his late teens or twenties with acute or convalescent COVID-19. Both conserved end residues are part of each CDR3. The order of the fields is J gene, D gene, V gene, clone size, CDR3 DNA, CDR3 protein. A D gene is named only where the DNA matches it firmly. Size tells how often a clone was seen (once, few, many) or the class of an expanded clone, and some rows leave it out.

J: TRBJ2-1; D: TRBD1; V: TRBV19; size: .; DNA: TGTGCCAGCCAACAGGGGATAGCCTACAATGAGCAGTTCTTC; CDR3: CASQQGIAYNEQFF
J: TRBJ1-1; D: .; V: TRBV30; size: .; DNA: TGTGCCTGGAGTGTCGACACGAACACTGAAGCTTTCTTT; CDR3: CAWSVDTNTEAFF
J: TRBJ1-1; D: TRBD1; V: TRBV5-1; size: .; DNA: TGCGCCAGCAGCACAAACAGGGGGCCCACTGAAGCTTTCTTT; CDR3: CASSTNRGPTEAFF
J: TRBJ2-5; D: TRBD1; V: TRBV19; size: .; DNA: TGTGCCAGTAGTATCTACAGGGGGCCTCAAGAGACCCAGTACTTC; CDR3: CASSIYRGPQETQYF
J: TRBJ2-6; D: TRBD1; V: TRBV24-1; size: .; DNA: TGTGCCACCAGTGATCCCCGGGCGACAGGGCTCGCTGGGGCCAACGTCCTGACTTTC; CDR3: CATSDPRATGLAGANVLTF
J: TRBJ2-1; D: .; V: TRBV29-1; size: .; DNA: TGCAGCGGCATCAGGGGTAGCTCCTACAATGAGCAGTTCTTC; CDR3: CSGIRGSSYNEQFF
J: TRBJ2-5; D: TRBD1; V: TRBV12-3/TRBV12-4; size: .; DNA: TGTGCCAGCAGAGGGACAGCGGAAGAGACCCAGTACTTC; CDR3: CASRGTAEETQYF
J: TRBJ1-2; D: TRBD1; V: TRBV6-5; size: few; DNA: TGTGCCAGCAGTTACTCCCACAGGGGTGGCTACACCTTC; CDR3: CASSYSHRGGYTF
J: TRBJ1-1; D: .; V: TRBV7-9; size: .; DNA: TGTGCCAGCACATCGGGGGGGATTGAAGCTTTCTTT; CDR3: CASTSGGIEAFF
J: TRBJ1-2; D: .; V: TRBV11-2; size: .; DNA: TGTGCCAGCAGCTTAGCTAGGGGCGGGGAGTATGGCTACACCTTC; CDR3: CASSLARGGEYGYTF
J: TRBJ1-2; D: .; V: TRBV5-4; size: .; DNA: TGTGCCAGCAGCGGTACGGGAAAAAACTATGGCTACACCTTC; CDR3: CASSGTGKNYGYTF
J: TRBJ1-5; D: .; V: TRBV7-8; size: .; DNA: TGTGCCAGCAGCTTAGTCGAGGATCAGCCCCAGCATTTT; CDR3: CASSLVEDQPQHF
J: TRBJ1-1; D: TRBD1; V: TRBV5-5; size: .; DNA: TGTGCCAGCAGCTTGGGTTTCGGCGCCACAGGGGGCGGTGAAGCTTTCTTT; CDR3: CASSLGFGATGGGEAFF
J: TRBJ1-6; D: TRBD1; V: TRBV6-6; size: few; DNA: TGTGCCAGCAGTACGGGACAGGGGGCTAATTCACCCCTCCACTTT; CDR3: CASSTGQGANSPLHF
J: TRBJ1-2; D: TRBD1; V: TRBV29-1; size: .; DNA: TGCAGCGTTGACAGGGGGGATGGCTACACCTTC; CDR3: CSVDRGDGYTF
J: TRBJ2-7; D: .; V: TRBV30; size: .; DNA: TGTGCCTGGAGTTCCCTAAAGAACGAGCAGTACTTC; CDR3: CAWSSLKNEQYF
J: TRBJ1-3; D: TRBD1; V: TRBV19; size: .; DNA: TGTGCCAGTAGTAGAGGGACAGCCTCTGGAAACACCATATATTTT; CDR3: CASSRGTASGNTIYF
J: TRBJ2-5; D: TRBD2; V: TRBV24-1; size: .; DNA: TGTGCCACCAGTGATTTGCAAAGCGGGAGGGAGACCCAGTACTTC; CDR3: CATSDLQSGRETQYF
J: TRBJ2-1; D: .; V: TRBV19; size: .; DNA: TGTGCCAGTAGTACTTACGTCGGGTACAATGAGCAGTTCTTC; CDR3: CASSTYVGYNEQFF
J: TRBJ1-6; D: TRBD1; V: TRBV5-1; size: .; DNA: TGCGCCAGCAGCTCCCTGGGGGGACAGGGGAATTCACCCCTCCACTTT; CDR3: CASSSLGGQGNSPLHF
J: TRBJ2-5; D: .; V: TRBV28; size: .; DNA: TGTGCCAGCAGCCTCTTCGGCAGGATCCAAGAGACCCAGTACTTC; CDR3: CASSLFGRIQETQYF
J: TRBJ2-1; D: TRBD1; V: TRBV27; size: .; DNA: TGTGCCAGCAGTTCCCGCAGGGGGCTCAATGAGCAGTTCTTC; CDR3: CASSSRRGLNEQFF
J: TRBJ1-5; D: .; V: TRBV4-1; size: .; DNA: TGCGCCAGCAGCCAAGAGATACAGAATGTTCAGCCCCAGCATTTT; CDR3: CASSQEIQNVQPQHF
J: TRBJ2-1; D: TRBD1; V: TRBV5-1; size: .; DNA: TGCGCCAGCAGCTTACAGGGGGCAGGCAATGAGCAGTTCTTC; CDR3: CASSLQGAGNEQFF
J: TRBJ2-5; D: TRBD1; V: TRBV24-1; size: .; DNA: TGTGCCACCAGTGATTTAGGGACAGGAGCGGAGACCCAGTACTTC; CDR3: CATSDLGTGAETQYF
J: TRBJ1-3; D: .; V: TRBV3-1/TRBV3-2; size: .; DNA: TGTGCCAGCAGCCAACAGGGTACTGGAAACACCATATATTTT; CDR3: CASSQQGTGNTIYF
J: TRBJ1-3; D: TRBD1; V: TRBV19; size: .; DNA: TGTGCCAGTAGTGAACGGACAGGGGGAGCCTCTGGAAACACCATATATTTT; CDR3: CASSERTGGASGNTIYF
J: TRBJ1-5; D: .; V: TRBV28; size: .; DNA: TGTGCCAGCAGCCCAGGGATGAGCAATCAGCCCCAGCATTTT; CDR3: CASSPGMSNQPQHF
J: TRBJ1-4; D: .; V: TRBV4-2; size: .; DNA: TGTGCCAGCAGCCAAGAGGCTGCAACTAATGAAAAACTGTTTTTT; CDR3: CASSQEAATNEKLFF
J: TRBJ1-5; D: TRBD1; V: TRBV6-5; size: .; DNA: TGTGCCACCGCAGAACAGGGGGCGATTCAGCCCCAGCATTTT; CDR3: CATAEQGAIQPQHF
J: TRBJ2-1; D: .; V: TRBV2; size: .; DNA: TGTGCCAGCAGTGAACCTACAGGGTACAATGAGCAGTTCTTC; CDR3: CASSEPTGYNEQFF
J: TRBJ1-2; D: .; V: TRBV6-5; size: .; DNA: TGTGCCAGCAGTTACTCAGGTCAGGGGAACTATGGCTACACCTTC; CDR3: CASSYSGQGNYGYTF
J: TRBJ1-3; D: .; V: TRBV7-9; size: .; DNA: TGTGCCAGCAGCTTAGCGCTAGGAGGGCAGGGAAACACCATATATTTT; CDR3: CASSLALGGQGNTIYF
J: TRBJ1-5; D: .; V: TRBV4-1; size: .; DNA: TGCGCCAGCAGCCAAGAAGGTGGCGGCGGGGGCGGTCAGCCCCAGCATTTT; CDR3: CASSQEGGGGGGQPQHF
J: TRBJ1-1; D: .; V: TRBV13; size: .; DNA: TGTGCCAGCAGCCCGAGAACACAGGAAATGACTGAAGCTTTCTTT; CDR3: CASSPRTQEMTEAFF
J: TRBJ1-1; D: TRBD1; V: TRBV3-1/TRBV3-2; size: .; DNA: TGTGCCAGCAGCCGGACAGGAAGTGAAGCTTTCTTT; CDR3: CASSRTGSEAFF
J: TRBJ1-3; D: TRBD1; V: TRBV9; size: .; DNA: TGTGCCAGCAGCGCTGGGACAGGGATTTTCTCTGGAAACACCATATATTTT; CDR3: CASSAGTGIFSGNTIYF
J: TRBJ2-3; D: TRBD1; V: TRBV9; size: .; DNA: TGTGCCAGCAGCATCACAGGGGTTCGAAGCGCAGATACGCAGTATTTT; CDR3: CASSITGVRSADTQYF
J: TRBJ1-3; D: TRBD1; V: TRBV18; size: .; DNA: TGTGCCAGCTCACGGGACAGGAGCTCTGGAAACACCATATATTTT; CDR3: CASSRDRSSGNTIYF
J: TRBJ1-1; D: .; V: TRBV14; size: .; DNA: TGTGCCAGCAGCCTCTTAGGAGCCATGAACACTGAAGCTTTCTTT; CDR3: CASSLLGAMNTEAFF